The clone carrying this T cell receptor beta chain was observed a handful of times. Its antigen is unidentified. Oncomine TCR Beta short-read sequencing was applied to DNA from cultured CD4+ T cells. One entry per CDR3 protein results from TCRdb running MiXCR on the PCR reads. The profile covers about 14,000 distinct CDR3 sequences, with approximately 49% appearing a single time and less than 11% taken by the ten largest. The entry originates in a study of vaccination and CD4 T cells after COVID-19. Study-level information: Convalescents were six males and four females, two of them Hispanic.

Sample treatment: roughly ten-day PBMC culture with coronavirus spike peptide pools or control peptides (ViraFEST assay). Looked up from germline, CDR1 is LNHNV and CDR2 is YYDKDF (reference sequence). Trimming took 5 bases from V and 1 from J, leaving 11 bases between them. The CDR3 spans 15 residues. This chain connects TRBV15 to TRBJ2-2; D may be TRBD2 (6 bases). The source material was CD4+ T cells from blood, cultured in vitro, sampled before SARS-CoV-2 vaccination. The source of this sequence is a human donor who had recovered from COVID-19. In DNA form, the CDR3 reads TGTGCCACCAGCGGTGGGGGGAGGAACACCGGGGAGCTGTTTTTT. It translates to CATSGGGRNTGELFF.